A single sample is the source of the 32 T cell receptor beta chains below, sequenced in a study of patients and donors after allogeneic stem cell transplantation. Each CDR3 protein gets one entry after TCRdb re-called the RT-PCR reads with MiXCR. The profile shows approximately 140,000 distinct CDR3 sequences, roughly 35% of them singletons. The sequenced sample consisted of blood, either unsorted or a sorted T cell fraction (not recorded which). The source of these receptors is a human donor who was either an allogeneic HSCT recipient or a stem cell or donor lymphocyte infusion donor (not recorded which). It is not recorded whose cells these are; they may come from a transplant donor.

The rearrangement links TRBV5-1 to TRBJ2-7; D not certain. CDR1 and CDR2 (germline): SGHRS, YFSETQ. CDR3 length equals 12 residues. V was shortened by 3 bases and J by 4 bases, with 8 bases between the two germline ends. In DNA, the CDR3 is TGCGCCAGCAGCTCCCTCCTTTACGAGCAGTACTTC. Translating gives CASSSLLYEQYF.

The chain uses TRBV7-3 and TRBJ2-3, with TRBD2 matching 10 bases. From germline, CDR1 is SGHTA and CDR2 FQGTGA. Trimming cost V 7 bases and J 0 bases; bases outside gene matches: 4. The CDR3 sequence is 15 residues long. The chain's CDR3 is CASKTSGLSTDTQYF. The DNA for the CDR3 is TGTGCCAGCAAGACTAGCGGGCTAAGCACAGATACGCAGTATTTT.

The rearrangement uses TRBV7-9 and TRBJ1-4; unclear D gene. Germline V lookup: CDR1 SEHNR, CDR2 FQNEAQ (reference sequence). Trimming stripped 2 bases from V and 8 bases from J, with 6 bases between. CDR3 length: 12 amino acids. The CDR3, as DNA: TGTGCCAGCAGCTTAATGGGGGAAAAACTGTTTTTT. Translated: CASSLMGEKLFF.

The chain carries TRBV5-1 and TRBJ2-3; 9 bases agree with TRBD1. The CDR3 is made up of 15 amino acids. The germline V gene encodes CDR1 SGHRS and CDR2 YFSETQ. With V trimmed by 0 bases and J by 3 bases, 2 bases remained unmatched. The CDR3 nucleotides read TGCGCCAGCAGCTTGGAGACAGGGGGAACAGATACGCAGTATTTT. As protein: CASSLETGGTDTQYF.

This chain links TRBV9 with TRBJ2-5; D remains ambiguous. Germline lookup yields CDR1 SGDLS and CDR2 YYNGEE. With 3 bases removed from V and 2 bases from J, the gap between germline ends came to 8 bases. The CDR3 runs 13 residues. The CDR3 nucleotides read TGTGCCAGCAGCGACAGCGTACAAGAGACCCAGTACTTC. It translates to CASSDSVQETQYF.

This clonotype was found a few times. V usage is TRBV29-1 and J usage is TRBJ1-5, with D unresolved. Germline V gene lookup returns CDR1 SQVTM and CDR2 ANQGSEA. Trimming stripped 4 bases from V and 3 bases from J, with 10 bases between. The CDR3 consists of 13 residues. CDR3 sequence: CSVARGNNQPQHF. For the CDR3, the DNA is TGCAGCGTTGCCCGCGGGAACAATCAGCCCCAGCATTTT.

V usage is TRBV20-1 and J usage is TRBJ2-1, with D perhaps matching TRBD2 (6 bases). Between the trimmed V and J ends, which lost 4 bases and 7 bases, there was a span of 17 bases. CDR1 and CDR2 from the germline V gene are DFQATT and SNEGSKA (reference sequence). The CDR3 has 14 amino acids. The CDR3 region has the DNA TGCAGTGCTAATAAACCGGGAGCAGGAAATGAGCAGTTCTTC. Translation: CSANKPGAGNEQFF.

This clonotype has more than one count but fewer than ten. This chain links TRBV15 with TRBJ1-6; 9 bases are a match to TRBD1. V gave up 0 bases and J gave up 7 bases; unmatched junction bases: 4. CDR3 size: 16 residues. Germline V gene lookup returns CDR1 LNHNV and CDR2 YYDKDF (reference sequence). In nucleotides, the CDR3 is TGTGCCACCAGCAGAGAAGGGACAGGGTGGAATTCACCCCTCCACTTT. This encodes CATSREGTGWNSPLHF.

The J gene is TRBJ2-3, the V gene TRBV9; 11 nucleotides agree with TRBD2. The CDR3 is 16 amino acids. V lost 3 bases, J lost 2 bases, and 5 bases stayed unmatched. Germline V CDR1 and CDR2: SGDLS, YYNGEE. The CDR3 sequence: CASSARLAGSTDTQYF. DNA of the CDR3: TGTGCCAGCAGCGCGAGACTAGCGGGGTCCACAGATACGCAGTATTTT. The complete variable domain, with remaining parts taken from reference TRBV9 and TRBJ2-3, reads DSGVTQTPKHLITATGQRVTLRCSPRSGDLSVYWYQQSLDQGLQFLIQYYNGEERAKGNILERFSAQQFPDLHSELNLSSLELGDSALYFCASSARLAGSTDTQYFGPGTRLTVL.

This clonotype was observed many times. The rearrangement uses TRBV10-3 and TRBJ1-6; 8 bases align to TRBD1. Germline V gene data show CDR1 as ENHRY and CDR2 as SYGVKD. V lost 3 bases to trimming and J lost 10 bases; unmatched junction nucleotides: 11. This CDR3 contains 16 residues. In nucleotides, the CDR3 is TGTGCCATCAGTGAACAAAACAGGGGGAAGGACTCACCCCTCCACTTT. It specifies CAISEQNRGKDSPLHF.

This clonotype was found a few times. The chain has TRBV24-1 and TRBJ1-3; 9 nucleotides line up with TRBD1. This CDR3 region has 16 residues. J lost 1 base, V lost 7 bases, and 7 bases had no gene match. Germline loops: CDR1 KGHDR, CDR2 SFDVKD. CDR3 loop: CATSGGDRASGNTIYF. The CDR3 DNA reads as TGTGCCACCAGCGGTGGGGACAGGGCGTCTGGAAACACCATATATTTT.

The chain recombines TRBV20-1 with TRBJ1-6, with unresolved D. With 0 bases removed from V and 0 bases from J, the gap between germline ends came to 9 bases. Looked up from germline, CDR1 is DFQATT and CDR2 is SNEGSKA (reference sequence). The CDR3 runs to 16 residues. CDR3 sequence: CSARDSASSYNSPLHF. The CDR3 DNA reads TGCAGTGCTAGAGATTCGGCGAGCTCCTATAATTCACCCCTCCACTTT.

This clonotype was counted between two and nine times. The rearrangement joins TRBV7-9 to TRBJ2-7; D ambiguous. CDR1 is SEHNR and CDR2 is FQNEAQ in the germline V gene (reference sequence). Trimming took 1 base from V and 5 from J, leaving 9 bases between them. The length of the CDR3 is 13 residues. This CDR3 reads CASSLGANHEQYV. The DNA for the CDR3 is TGTGCCAGCAGCTTAGGGGCCAACCACGAGCAGTACGTC.

CDR3 residues: CASSLASGHEQFF. DNA of the CDR3: TGTGCCAGCAGTTTGGCTAGCGGCCATGAGCAGTTCTTC. V is TRBV27 and J is TRBJ2-1; 7 bases are shared with TRBD2. The CDR3 runs to 13 residues. With 3 bases clipped from V and 8 bases from J, the junction kept 4 bases outside the gene matches. CDR1 and CDR2 from the germline V gene are MNHEY and SMNVEV (reference sequence).

The rearrangement uses TRBV27 and TRBJ2-1, with unresolved D. There are 11 residues in the CDR3. V was cut by 3 bases and J by 3 bases, with 0 bases left in between. Germline loops: CDR1 MNHEY, CDR2 SMNVEV (reference sequence). The CDR3 spells CASSFYNEQFF. The CDR3 DNA is TGTGCCAGCAGTTTCTACAATGAGCAGTTCTTC.

This clonotype was observed once. The chain is built from TRBV5-5 and TRBJ1-1; D is possibly TRBD1 (5 bases). This CDR3 spans 15 amino acids. Germline V gives CDR1 SGHKS, CDR2 YYEKEE (reference sequence). V was clipped by 1 base and J by 1 base, with 11 bases between them. Here the CDR3 reads CASSLRGTGNTEAFF. The CDR3 nucleotides read TGTGCCAGCAGCTTGCGGGGGACGGGGAACACTGAAGCTTTCTTT.

The chain joins TRBV6-1 to TRBJ2-2; possibly TRBD1 for D (5 bases). The CDR3 sequence is 13 residues long. Trimming shortened V by 10 bases and J by 3 bases, and 12 bases separated the two germline ends. Germline V gives CDR1 MNHNS, CDR2 SASEGT. CDR3 DNA: TGTGCCACCTCCTGGGGCTACACCGGGGAGCTGTTTTTT. As protein: CATSWGYTGELFF.

The chain uses TRBV7-9 and TRBJ1-1; D unclear. V lost 6 bases and J lost 6, with 14 bases in between. This CDR3 contains 13 residues. Germline V gene lookup returns CDR1 SEHNR and CDR2 FQNEAQ (reference sequence). The CDR3 coding sequence is TGTGCCAGCAGGGACTCGGGCAGGCCTGAAGCTTTCTTT. The encoded protein is CASRDSGRPEAFF.

The rearrangement uses TRBV5-1 and TRBJ2-2, with D hard to call. Germline V CDR1 and CDR2: SGHRS, YFSETQ. This CDR3 is built from 15 residues. V was cut by 2 bases and J by 6 bases, with 14 bases left in between. The CDR3 region is CASSFRANEAGELFF. CDR3 DNA sequence: TGCGCCAGCAGCTTTAGGGCAAATGAGGCCGGGGAGCTGTTTTTT.

V and J are TRBV10-3 and TRBJ1-2; D not certain. CDR1 and CDR2 from the germline V gene are ENHRY and SYGVKD. Trimming took off 3 bases at V and 4 bases at J, with 12 bases between the two ends. The CDR3 extends over 14 amino acids. The CDR3 spells CAISDGPPAYGYTF. For the CDR3, the DNA is TGTGCCATCAGTGATGGCCCTCCGGCCTATGGCTACACCTTC.

This sequence joins TRBV7-3 and TRBJ2-2, with unresolved D. The length of the CDR3 is 12 residues. Trimming left V 7 bases short and J 1 base short, with 4 bases between. CDR1 and CDR2 from the germline V gene are SGHTA and FQGTGA. CDR3 sequence reads: CASKGNTGELFF. In DNA, the CDR3 is TGTGCCAGCAAAGGGAACACCGGGGAGCTGTTTTTT.

This clonotype was seen a few times. This chain connects TRBV28 to TRBJ1-1; no reliable D call. The germline V and J ends were trimmed by 7 bases and 0 bases, with 12 bases remaining between them. This CDR3 has 14 residues. Germline V gives CDR1 MDHEN, CDR2 SYDVKM. CDR3: CASIPGAVNTEAFF. CDR3 sequence (DNA): TGTGCCAGCATTCCTGGAGCAGTGAACACTGAAGCTTTCTTT.

This clonotype came up a few times. The chain is built from TRBV29-1 and TRBJ2-1; a possible D gene is TRBD2 (7 bases). The CDR3 loop spans 12 amino acids. Trimming shortened V by 5 bases and J by 7 bases, and 12 bases separated the two germline ends. Per germline, CDR1 SQVTM and CDR2 ANQGSEA. Here the CDR3 reads CSVTRGGNEQFF. The CDR3 bases are TGCAGCGTTACCAGGGGAGGGAATGAGCAGTTCTTC.

V gene TRBV5-1 combines with J gene TRBJ2-2; D gene ambiguous. This CDR3 has 13 amino acids. CDR1 SGHRS and CDR2 YFSETQ come from the germline V gene. V was pared by 0 bases and J by 6 bases, with 6 bases between. CDR3 sequence reads: CASSLEVPGELFF. The CDR3 nucleotides read TGCGCCAGCAGCTTGGAGGTCCCCGGGGAGCTGTTTTTT.

In its sample, this clonotype was seen many times. The V and J genes are TRBV12-3 or TRBV12-4 and TRBJ1-4; D remains unclear. This CDR3 spans 13 amino acids. Trimming took 2 bases from V and 8 from J, leaving 9 bases between them. CDR3 nucleotide sequence: TGTGCCAGCAGTTTAACTGATCGGGAAAAACTGTTTTTT. Translating gives CASSLTDREKLFF.

The chain has TRBV7-9 and TRBJ1-2, with a tentative D call TRBD1 (6 bases). The CDR3 totals 13 residues. Germline CDR1 reads SEHNR; CDR2 reads FQNEAQ (reference sequence). Trimming stripped 0 bases from V and 8 bases from J, with 10 bases between. The CDR3 DNA sequence: TGTGCCAGCAGCTTAGCGACACAGGGAGGCTACACCTTC. Amino acids: CASSLATQGGYTF. Drawing the rest from reference TRBV7-9 and TRBJ1-2, the complete variable domain is DTGVSQNPRHKITKRGQNVTFRCDPISEHNRLYWYRQTLGQGPEFLTYFQNEAQLEKSRLLSDRFSAERPKGSFSTLEIQRTEQGDSAMYLCASSLATQGGYTFGSGTRLTVV.

The chain is built from TRBV20-1 and TRBJ2-1; D unclear. CDR3 length: 13 amino acids. Trimming pared 3 bases from V and 9 bases from J, leaving 15 bases between. Germline V gene sequence: CDR1 DFQATT, CDR2 SNEGSKA (reference sequence). The CDR3 sequence is CSASPWGMGEQFF. The CDR3 coding sequence is TGCAGTGCTAGCCCGTGGGGTATGGGTGAGCAGTTCTTC.

This chain links TRBV12-3 or TRBV12-4 with TRBJ2-1; 9 nucleotides match TRBD1. The CDR3 length is 16 residues. The ends lost 8 bases at V and 1 base at J; junction bases unmatched: 9. CDR3 loop: CASRSSGTGSYNEQFF. CDR3 nucleotide sequence: TGTGCCAGCCGCTCATCCGGGACAGGGTCCTACAATGAGCAGTTCTTC.

The chain is built from TRBV29-1 and TRBJ2-1; 7 bases match TRBD2. Germline values: CDR1 SQVTM, CDR2 ANQGSEA. CDR3 size: 15 residues. The V and J ends lost 8 bases and 3 bases, in that order; junction bases with no gene match: 13. The CDR3 region is CSLSGGLDLYNEQFF. DNA of the CDR3: TGCAGCCTATCGGGAGGACTAGACCTCTACAATGAGCAGTTCTTC.

The chain employs TRBV20-1 and TRBJ1-1; TRBD1 might be the D (5 bases). The CDR3 is made up of 13 amino acids. Germline lookup yields CDR1 DFQATT and CDR2 SNEGSKA (reference sequence). Trimming took 2 bases from V and 9 from J, leaving 16 bases between them. The CDR3 loop is CSARSDIIPQAFF. The CDR3 DNA follows: TGCAGTGCTAGATCGGACATAATCCCCCAAGCTTTCTTT.

This clonotype was observed a handful of times. The J gene is TRBJ1-2, the V gene TRBV20-1; D not certain. From germline, CDR1 is DFQATT and CDR2 SNEGSKA (reference sequence). The CDR3 totals 13 residues. Trimming pared 0 bases from V and 3 bases from J, leaving 8 bases between. This CDR3 reads CSARDPTDYGYTF. The CDR3 DNA reads as TGCAGTGCTAGAGACCCGACCGACTATGGCTACACCTTC.

This clonotype was detected only a few times. The V and J genes are TRBV9 and TRBJ1-1; 12 nucleotides align to TRBD1. The CDR3 is 16 amino acids. V shed 2 bases, J shed 4 bases, and the junction held 6 bases outside the gene matches. Germline values: CDR1 SGDLS, CDR2 YYNGEE. CDR3 DNA sequence: TGTGCCAGCAGCGTCGGGACAGGGGGCATCGGCACTGAAGCTTTCTTT. Protein sequence: CASSVGTGGIGTEAFF.